This TCR beta chain derives from a study of CXCR3-negative and CXCR3-positive naive CD8 T cells. The study, taken as a whole, reports: Higher TRB CDR3 hydrophobicity marked CXCR3-positive naive cells relative to CXCR3-negative naive cells. After cryopreservation, CXCR3 expression dropped partially; most assays used fresh PBMCs. Diversity ran similarly high across both naive subsets but far lower in memory CD8+ cells.

For this clonotype: Its antigen is unknown.

The sorting of each CD8+ T cell subset was done in triplicate, at about 300,000 cells each. TRB cDNA was prepared as libraries by UMI-labeled 5' RACE. No DNA is given; TCRdb re-called the 5' RACE reads and lists each CDR3 protein once. The sample holds approximately 65,000 distinct CDR3 sequences. CDR1 and CDR2 (germline): SQVTM, ANQGSEA. This CDR3 region has 12 residues. The sequence was collected from a human donor in good health. Some clones in this sample may be carry-over from other donors' samples. The chain combines TRBV29-1 with TRBJ2-7. Sequences were obtained from naive CXCR3+ CD8+ T cells from blood. Subset in this sample: CD45RO-CCR7+CD27+CD95- naive CD8+ T cells expressing CXCR3 (TNR3+). The CDR3 is CSAQANSYEQYF.